Listed below are T cell receptor beta chains from one sample, sequenced in a study of shared clonotypes between healthy human individuals. Only in-frame clones appear in the TCRdb table, and some are missing; sequencing was by immunoSEQ multiplex PCR. The table has around 2,000,000 clones, 85% to 95% seen once. Sequencing input: naive CD8+ T cells sorted from blood. Receptors were obtained from a man younger than 30 in good health. Both conserved end residues are part of each CDR3. Fields, in order: D gene, J gene, V gene, clone size, CDR3 length, CDR3 protein, CDR3 DNA. D genes are given only for firm matches. A clone size is listed for some rows: how often the clone was seen (once, few, many), or a class if it is expanded.

. TRBJ2-7 TRBV2 . 14 CASIRRTSSYEQYF TGTGCCAGCATTCGACGAACTAGCTCCTACGAGCAGTACTTC
TRBD1 TRBJ1-1 TRBV5-6 . 16 CASSFFPGGTDTEAFF TGTGCCAGCAGCTTCTTTCCAGGGGGGACGGACACTGAAGCTTTCTTT
TRBD1 TRBJ2-3 TRBV7-9 . 15 CASSQDRGLSDTQYF TGTGCCAGCAGCCAGGACAGGGGGCTCTCGGATACGCAGTATTTT
. TRBJ2-1 TRBV6-5 . 16 CASSYYAGEGYNEQFF TGTGCCAGCAGTTACTATGCAGGGGAAGGTTACAATGAGCAGTTCTTC
. TRBJ2-5 TRBV5-6 once 13 CASSPDRQETQYF TGTGCCAGCAGCCCAGACAGGCAAGAGACCCAGTACTTC
. TRBJ1-6 TRBV29-1 once 13 CSVRSQGNSPLHF TGCAGCGTTAGAAGTCAGGGGAATTCACCCCTCCACTTT
TRBD2 TRBJ2-2 TRBV4-3 . 14 CASSQGEGSGELFF TGCGCCAGCAGCCAAGGGGAGGGGTCCGGGGAGCTGTTTTTT
. TRBJ2-3 TRBV4-3 . 16 CASSQEAGSSTDTQYF TGCGCCAGCAGCCAAGAGGCGGGATCTAGCACAGATACGCAGTATTTT
TRBD2 TRBJ2-3 TRBV2 . 16 CASREVTSGITDTQYF TGTGCCAGCAGAGAGGTGACTAGCGGGATTACAGATACGCAGTATTTT
. TRBJ1-1 TRBV4-1 . 12 CASSQGVTEAFF TGCGCCAGCAGCCAGGGGGTCACTGAAGCTTTCTTT
. TRBJ2-1 TRBV11-2 . 11 CASSSNNEQFF TGTGCCAGCAGCTCAAATAATGAGCAGTTCTTC
. TRBJ1-2 TRBV7-9 . 14 CASSLTEANYGYTF TGTGCCAGCAGCTTAACGGAGGCTAACTATGGCTACACCTTC
TRBD1 TRBJ1-1 TRBV27 . 14 CASRQGGSNTEAFF TGTGCCAGCAGACAAGGGGGCTCGAACACTGAAGCTTTCTTT